This T cell receptor (beta chain) was profiled in a study of OX40 agonist ivuxolimab in advanced cancers. General study points: Several nonresponders also turned out to have low normalized T-cell clonal expansion.

The method was immunoSEQ multiplex PCR; TCRdb's version includes in-frame clones alone and lacks a portion of them. The sample has 55,000 or so clones; roughly 86% are singletons. In the case of this clone: Its specificity is unknown.

Autoimmune disease history or systemic immunosuppression was exclusionary. This CDR3 region has 15 residues. CDR1 and CDR2 from the germline V gene are MNHNY and SVGAGI (reference sequence). V dropped 2 bases and J dropped 3; count of bases not matched to a gene: 2. V gene TRBV6-6 combines with J gene TRBJ2-7; 12 bases map to TRBD2. Here the sequenced sample was CD4+ or CD8+ T cells sorted from blood, taken in a trial of the OX40 agonist ivuxolimab. The sequence was obtained from an adult with an advanced solid tumor such as melanoma, head and neck, liver or kidney cancer. The CDR3 spells CASSYGLAGNYEQYF. The CDR3 DNA sequence: TGTGCCAGCAGTTACGGACTAGCGGGAAACTACGAGCAGTACTTC.